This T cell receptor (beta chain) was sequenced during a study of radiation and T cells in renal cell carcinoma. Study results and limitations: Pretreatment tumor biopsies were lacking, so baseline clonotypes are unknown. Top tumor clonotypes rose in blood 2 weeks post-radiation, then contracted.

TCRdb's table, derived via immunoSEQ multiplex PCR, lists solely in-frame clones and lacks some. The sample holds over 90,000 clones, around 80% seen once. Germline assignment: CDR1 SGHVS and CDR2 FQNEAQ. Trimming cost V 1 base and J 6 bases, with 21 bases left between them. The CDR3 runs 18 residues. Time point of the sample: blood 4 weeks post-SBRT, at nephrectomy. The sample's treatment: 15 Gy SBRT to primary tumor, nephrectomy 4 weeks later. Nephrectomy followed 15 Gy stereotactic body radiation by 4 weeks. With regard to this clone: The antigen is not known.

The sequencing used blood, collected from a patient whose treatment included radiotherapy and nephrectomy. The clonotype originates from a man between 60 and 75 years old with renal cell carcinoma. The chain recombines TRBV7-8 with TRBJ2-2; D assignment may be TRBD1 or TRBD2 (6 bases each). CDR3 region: CASSLEFRGRTPAGELFF. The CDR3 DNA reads TGTGCCAGCAGCTTAGAATTTAGGGGGAGGACCCCGGCCGGGGAGCTGTTTTTT.